This T cell receptor (beta chain) is from a study of T cell repertoires in cytomegalovirus infection. Across the study: CMV infection and matching HLA type were both indicated by public TCR beta signatures.

Study results and caveats: CMV carriers with the relevant HLA were identified by cumulative public TCR beta family frequency.

Trimming took 7 bases from V and 3 from J; bases not matched to a gene: 12. CDR3 size: 16 residues. Concerning this clonotype itself: Its matching antigen is unknown.

Each CDR3 protein gets one entry after TCRdb re-called the reads with MiXCR. Among around 340,000 distinct CDR3 sequences, about 28% were seen once, and the ten largest hold 20%. The V gene is TRBV12-3 or TRBV12-4, the J gene TRBJ2-3; TRBD2 aligns across 8 bases. The sample here was cultured PBMCs, taken from culture after CMV antigen stimulation. This sequence originates from a human donor in good health (CMV status not recorded). Some clones in this sample may be carry-over from other donors' samples. The CDR3 loop is CASTSFRGGRTDTQYF. CDR3 DNA: TGTGCCAGCACCTCCTTTCGGGGGGGGAGGACAGATACGCAGTATTTT.